The clone carrying this T cell receptor (beta chain) was seen only once. As the CDR3 is not closed by the conserved phenylalanine or tryptophan, this likely results from a read error. The DNA is omitted, as the CDR3 cannot be located on it reliably, and the CDR3 follows TCRdb's listing. CDR1 is SNHLY, CDR2 FYNNEI, per germline. The length of the CDR3 is 10 amino acids, counting both ends. This sample is part of a study of T cells in Graves' hyperthyroidism and ophthalmopathy. Template material for amplifying TCR beta CDR3 regions consisted of RNA transcripts. The HTBI primer set was used in a first-round RT-PCR of the TCR CDR3. TCRdb processed the multiplex PCR reads anew with MiXCR; each CDR3 protein has one entry. The sample has almost 600,000 distinct CDR3 sequences, around 46% seen once; the top ten hold 7.5% to 8.5%.

This TCR was sampled from a young woman with Graves' hyperthyroidism. The source material was peripheral blood or thyroid tissue (not recorded which). The chain is built from TRBV2 and TRBJ2-2; the table names TRBD2, a call not compared with the DNA. CDR3: CASSEVGTFS.